These 30 T cell receptor beta chains were all obtained from the same sample, sequenced in a study of T cells after yellow fever vaccination. TCRdb independently ran MiXCR on the 5' RACE reads; one entry per CDR3 protein. The table lists about 74,000 distinct CDR3 sequences, more than 5.5% of them singletons. The specimen was CD8+ T cells sorted from PBMCs, collected 4 to 5 days after the first yellow fever vaccination. The receptors were sampled from a man aged 18 to 29 who received the YFV17D yellow fever vaccine.

This clonotype has just a few counts. V and J are TRBV5-1 and TRBJ1-3, with a tentative D call TRBD1 (5 bases). Germline CDR1 SGHRS, CDR2 YFSETQ. The CDR3 has 14 residues. With 3 bases removed from V and 4 bases from J, the gap between germline ends came to 11 bases. The CDR3: CASSSGTWGNTIYF. DNA for the CDR3: TGCGCCAGCAGCTCTGGGACCTGGGGAAACACCATATATTTT.

This clonotype has a count of ten or more. The chain recombines TRBV7-7 with TRBJ2-5, with D uncertain. The CDR3 runs to 15 residues. V gave up 0 bases and J gave up 0 bases, with 8 bases separating them. The germline V gene has CDR1 SSHAT and CDR2 FNYEAQ (reference sequence). This chain's CDR3 is CASSLARDNQETQYF. The DNA of the CDR3 is TGTGCCAGCAGCTTAGCGCGCGACAACCAAGAGACCCAGTACTTC.

This clonotype was detected a few times. The chain joins TRBV20-1 to TRBJ2-7, with 8 nucleotides matching TRBD2. Trimming removed 6 bases from V and 3 bases from J; junction bases left unmatched: 10. Per germline, CDR1 DFQATT and CDR2 SNEGSKA (reference sequence). The length of the CDR3 is 14 residues. This CDR3 reads CSAPRGTSVYEQYV. CDR3 nucleotides: TGCAGTGCACCCCGGGGGACTAGTGTCTACGAGCAGTACGTC.

This clonotype was observed a handful of times. The CDR3 sequence: CSVGGSEAFF. In nucleotides, the CDR3 is TGCAGCGTTGGGGGTTCTGAAGCTTTCTTT. The chain employs TRBV29-1 and TRBJ1-1; D is uncertain. The CDR3 is 10 residues long. CDR1 is SQVTM, CDR2 ANQGSEA, per germline. V dropped 4 bases and J dropped 6 bases, with 6 bases sitting between them.

This clonotype came up many times. The rearrangement joins TRBV4-1 to TRBJ2-1, with 7 bases that match TRBD2. Germline V gene sequence: CDR1 MGHRA, CDR2 YSYEKL. V trimming: 3 bases; J trimming: 2 bases; junction bases outside the gene matches: 1. This CDR3 spans 14 amino acids. CDR3 in DNA: TGCGCCAGCAGCCAGCTAGCGGCCTACAATGAGCAGTTCTTC. Its translation is CASSQLAAYNEQFF.

This clonotype appeared a few times. The V call is TRBV2, the J call TRBJ1-1, with 7 bases fitting TRBD1. V lost 5 bases, J lost 4 bases, and 16 bases stayed unmatched. The CDR3 has 17 residues. CDR1 is SNHLY, CDR2 FYNNEI, per germline. CDR3 loop: CASSLLQKGQGVTEAFF. The CDR3 DNA sequence: TGTGCCAGCAGTTTGCTCCAGAAGGGTCAGGGGGTCACTGAAGCTTTCTTT.

This clonotype was counted a few times. The genes are TRBV7-6 and TRBJ2-7; D may be TRBD2 (7 bases). CDR1 and CDR2 (germline): SGHVS, FNYEAQ. V shed 1 base and J shed 4 bases, with 14 bases lying between them. This CDR3 is built from 15 residues. CDR3: CASSLGTGGAYEQYF. The CDR3, as DNA: TGTGCCAGCAGCTTAGGTACGGGGGGCGCTTACGAGCAGTACTTC.

The chain employs TRBV7-8 and TRBJ2-7, with 7 nucleotides matching TRBD1. Unmatched junction bases numbered 8, after V lost 1 base and J lost 5 bases. CDR1 and CDR2 from the germline V gene are SGHVS and FQNEAQ. This CDR3 comprises 15 residues. The CDR3 region has the DNA TGTGCCAGCAGCTTAGTTCGGGGACAGTCCCACGAGCAGTACTTC. This translates into CASSLVRGQSHEQYF. The full variable domain, completed using reference TRBV7-8 and TRBJ2-7, is GAGVSQSPRYKVAKRGQDVALRCDPISGHVSLFWYQQALGQGPEFLTYFQNEAQLDKSGLPSDRFFAERPEGSVSTLKIQRTQQEDSAVYLCASSLVRGQSHEQYFGPGTRLTVT.

The chain links TRBV6-1 to TRBJ1-2, with a weak D call TRBD1 (6 bases). The CDR3 has 13 amino acids. V was clipped by 7 bases and J by 3 bases, with 12 bases between them. Per the germline V gene, CDR1 is MNHNS and CDR2 is SASEGT. CDR3 loop: CASTSGAYYGYTF. CDR3 nucleotide sequence: TGTGCCAGCACCTCGGGGGCGTACTATGGCTACACCTTC.

The chain employs TRBV4-1 and TRBJ2-3, with 12 bases aligning to TRBD1. The CDR3 covers 16 residues. Germline CDR1 is MGHRA and CDR2 is YSYEKL. Trimming took 6 bases from V and 8 from J; bases not matched to a gene: 12. The CDR3 sequence is CASSPGQGAFWGTQYF. The CDR3 DNA reads as TGCGCCAGCAGTCCGGGACAGGGGGCGTTTTGGGGTACGCAGTATTTT.

This clonotype was picked up many times. The chain recombines TRBV10-3 with TRBJ2-7, with D maybe TRBD1 (6 bases). Deletions cut 2 bases from V and 0 bases from J, with 8 bases between. CDR1 ENHRY and CDR2 SYGVKD come from the germline V gene. This CDR3 spans 14 amino acids. The CDR3 sequence: CAISEGTLSYEQYV. For the CDR3, the DNA is TGTGCCATCAGTGAGGGGACACTCTCCTACGAGCAGTACGTC.

Many counts were recorded for this clonotype. The genes are TRBV10-3 and TRBJ2-1; a weak D match, TRBD2 (8 bases). The CDR3 consists of 17 residues. From germline, CDR1 is ENHRY and CDR2 SYGVKD. V shed 7 bases and J shed 8 bases, with 27 bases lying between them. This chain's CDR3 is CAIKGAVRGVPGDEQFF. The CDR3 DNA reads as TGTGCCATCAAGGGGGCCGTGCGGGGGGTCCCAGGCGATGAGCAGTTCTTC.

This clonotype was picked up many times. This chain joins TRBV4-1 and TRBJ2-7; TRBD1 agrees at 9 bases. Germline CDR1 and CDR2: MGHRA and YSYEKL. V lost 8 bases to trimming and J lost 10 bases; unmatched junction nucleotides: 12. The CDR3 contains 13 residues. The CDR3 loop reads CASGTGTTRVQYF. The DNA of the CDR3 is TGCGCCAGCGGGACAGGGACTACACGAGTTCAGTACTTC.

This clonotype was detected ten times or more. The V gene is TRBV27, the J gene TRBJ2-3; D unclear. The CDR3 loop spans 14 amino acids. Deletions cut 7 bases from V and 6 bases from J, with 17 bases between. Germline V CDR1 and CDR2: MNHEY, SMNVEV (reference sequence). CDR3 sequence (DNA): TGTGCCAGCACCCCCAAGCTCCGGGTTGATACGCAGTATTTT. The encoded protein is CASTPKLRVDTQYF.

This clonotype has more than one count but fewer than ten. The V gene is TRBV20-1, the J gene TRBJ1-5; D gene ambiguous. This CDR3 is built from 14 residues. CDR1 is DFQATT, CDR2 SNEGSKA, per germline (reference sequence). Trimming removed 3 bases at V and 9 bases at J, with 18 bases between. Here the CDR3 reads CSASRRQAFGPQHF. CDR3 sequence (DNA): TGCAGTGCTAGTCGTAGGCAGGCTTTCGGGCCCCAGCATTTT.

The chain uses TRBV14 and TRBJ1-4; no definite D call. The CDR3 has 13 amino acids. Germline values: CDR1 SGHDN, CDR2 FVKESK. V lost 7 bases and J lost 6, with 12 bases in between. The CDR3 region is CASNPEEDEKLFF. CDR3 in DNA: TGTGCCAGCAACCCAGAGGAGGATGAAAAACTGTTTTTT. Together with reference TRBV14 and TRBJ1-4, the CDR3 gives the full variable domain: EAGVTQFPSHSVIEKGQTVTLRCDPISGHDNLYWYRRVMGKEIKFLLHFVKESKQDESGMPNNRFLAERTGGTYSTLKVQPAELEDSGVYFCASNPEEDEKLFFGSGTQLSVL.

This clonotype occurred many times. J is TRBJ2-1 and V is TRBV20-1; D is perhaps TRBD1 or TRBD2 (7 bases each). CDR1 and CDR2 (germline): DFQATT, SNEGSKA (reference sequence). V was pared by 0 bases and J by 0 bases, with 15 bases between. This CDR3 region has 17 residues. The CDR3 loop reads CSARDREGASSYNEQFF. The DNA for the CDR3 is TGCAGTGCTAGAGATAGGGAGGGGGCTAGCTCCTACAATGAGCAGTTCTTC.

This chain links TRBV6-2 or TRBV6-3 with TRBJ2-2; D gene ambiguous. V was trimmed by 0 bases and J by 3 bases, leaving 8 bases between them. The CDR3 covers 15 residues. Germline V gene lookup returns CDR1 MNHEY and CDR2 SVGEGT. The chain's CDR3 is CASSYSPGDTGELFF. DNA for the CDR3: TGTGCCAGCAGTTACTCGCCTGGAGACACCGGGGAGCTGTTTTTT.

This clonotype occurred a few times. The chain combines TRBV7-8 with TRBJ2-7; D is perhaps TRBD1 or TRBD2 (6 bases each). CDR1 and CDR2 (germline): SGHVS, FQNEAQ. The CDR3 covers 15 residues. Trimming left V 1 base short and J 5 bases short, with 15 bases between. The CDR3 spells CASSLGPGARDEQYF. DNA of the CDR3: TGTGCCAGCAGCTTAGGTCCGGGGGCAAGGGACGAGCAGTACTTC.

The chain joins TRBV6-5 to TRBJ2-6; TRBD1 agrees at 12 bases. V lost 2 bases, J lost 4 bases, and 6 bases stayed unmatched. The CDR3 has 18 amino acids. The germline V gene has CDR1 MNHEY and CDR2 SVGAGI. The CDR3 here is CASSYPGQGARGANVLTF. CDR3 bases: TGTGCCAGCAGTTACCCGGGACAGGGGGCGCGGGGGGCCAACGTCCTGACTTTC.

A few counts support this clonotype. The rearrangement uses TRBV7-3 and TRBJ2-3, with TRBD1 matching over 7 bases. The CDR3 spans 15 residues. The V gene's germline CDR1 is SGHTA and CDR2 FQGTGA. After removal of 5 bases from V and 0 bases from J, the junction contained 5 bases not matched to a gene. CDR3 sequence (DNA): TGTGCCAGCAGCATTACAGGGGCAAGCACAGATACGCAGTATTTT. Translation: CASSITGASTDTQYF.

A word on this clonotype: One end of the junction varies from germline; a read error may be responsible. The V and J genes are TRBV6-5 and TRBJ1-4, with unresolved D. The CDR3 consists of 14 residues. Germline V CDR1 and CDR2: MNHEY, SVGAGI. The CDR3: CASLTWEPNEKLFF. CDR3 in DNA: TGTGCCAGCCTGACGTGGGAGCCTAATGAAAAATTGTTTTTT.

The rearrangement links TRBV10-3 to TRBJ2-4; D remains ambiguous. Trimming took 2 bases from V and 10 from J, leaving 9 bases between them. The CDR3 is 12 residues long. Germline V gene lookup returns CDR1 ENHRY and CDR2 SYGVKD. In DNA, the CDR3 is TGTGCCATCAGTGAGCATCCGGATATTCAGTACTTC. Its translation is CAISEHPDIQYF.

This clonotype was seen a few times. This chain connects TRBV3-1 to TRBJ2-7, with TRBD2 identical over 7 bases. The J segment lost 6 bases and the V segment lost 4 bases, leaving 3 bases of the junction unmatched. This CDR3 has 12 amino acids. The V gene's germline CDR1 is LGHDT and CDR2 YNNKEL (reference sequence). For the CDR3, the DNA is TGTGCCAGCAGCCTTTCGGGAGGCGAGCAGTACGTC. Translation gives CASSLSGGEQYV.

This clonotype was seen a few times. V usage is TRBV9 and J usage is TRBJ1-1; D ambiguous. The ends were cut back, 4 bases at V and 5 bases at J, with 15 bases in the middle. Per germline, CDR1 SGDLS and CDR2 YYNGEE. The CDR3 sequence is 14 residues long. In DNA, the CDR3 is TGTGCCAGCAGCCCTGAGGTGGGAGGTACTGAAGCTTTCTTT. This encodes CASSPEVGGTEAFF.

Many counts were recorded for this clonotype. The rearrangement uses TRBV12-3 or TRBV12-4 and TRBJ2-2; a possible D gene is TRBD1 (6 bases). This CDR3 is 15 amino acids long. The V and J ends lost 6 bases and 0 bases respectively, with 11 bases between them. CDR3 bases: TGTGCCAGCAGAACCGGGACAACGAACACCGGGGAGCTGTTTTTT. Its protein is CASRTGTTNTGELFF.

This clonotype has just a few counts. J is TRBJ2-7 and V is TRBV5-1, with D unresolved. Germline V gives CDR1 SGHRS, CDR2 YFSETQ. The CDR3 sequence is 14 residues long. Between the trimmed V and J ends, which lost 0 bases and 0 bases, there was a span of 7 bases. The CDR3 DNA reads as TGCGCCAGCAGCTTGGTAGATAGCTCCTACGAGCAGTACTTC. Translated, it gives CASSLVDSSYEQYF.

This clonotype was found many times. This sequence joins TRBV27 and TRBJ1-1; the match to TRBD1 covers 8 bases. The CDR3 loop spans 14 amino acids. Trimming took 4 bases from V and 0 from J; bases not matched to a gene: 1. From germline, CDR1 is MNHEY and CDR2 SMNVEV (reference sequence). The CDR3 DNA is TGTGCCAGCAGTTGGACAGGGATGAACACTGAAGCTTTCTTT. Its translation is CASSWTGMNTEAFF.

This rearrangement joins TRBV4-1 to TRBJ1-5; unclear D gene. The CDR3 loop spans 14 amino acids. Germline assignment: CDR1 MGHRA and CDR2 YSYEKL. Trimming shortened V by 0 bases and J by 2 bases, and 5 bases separated the two germline ends. The CDR3 reads CASSQDYGNQPQHF. CDR3 nucleotide sequence: TGCGCCAGCAGCCAAGACTACGGCAATCAGCCCCAGCATTTT.

The V and J genes are TRBV5-6 and TRBJ2-7; 11 bases are a match to TRBD2. Trimming at V came to 4 bases and at J to 2 bases, leaving 5 bases not matched to a gene. CDR1 and CDR2 from the germline V gene are SGHDT and YYEEEE. The CDR3 is 15 amino acids. This chain's CDR3 is CASSLGLADPYEQYF. The CDR3 coding sequence is TGTGCCAGCAGCCTGGGACTAGCGGACCCCTACGAGCAGTACTTC.